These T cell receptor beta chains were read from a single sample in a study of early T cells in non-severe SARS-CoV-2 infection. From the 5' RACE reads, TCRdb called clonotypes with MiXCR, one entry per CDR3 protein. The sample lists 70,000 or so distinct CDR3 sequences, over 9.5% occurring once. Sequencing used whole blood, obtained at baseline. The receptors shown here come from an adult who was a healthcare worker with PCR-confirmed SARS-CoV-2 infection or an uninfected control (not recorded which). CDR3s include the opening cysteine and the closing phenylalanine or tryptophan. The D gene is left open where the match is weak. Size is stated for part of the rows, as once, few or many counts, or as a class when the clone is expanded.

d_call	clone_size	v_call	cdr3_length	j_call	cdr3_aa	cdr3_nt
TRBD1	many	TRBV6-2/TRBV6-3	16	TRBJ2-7	CASSPNLRTGIDEQYF	TGTGCCAGCAGTCCTAACTTAAGGACAGGGATTGACGAGCAGTACTTC
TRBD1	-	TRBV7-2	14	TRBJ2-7	CASSPQGYRHEQYF	TGTGCCAGCAGCCCACAGGGGTATAGGCACGAGCAGTACTTC
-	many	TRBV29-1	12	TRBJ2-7	CSVRSIPYEQYF	TGCAGCGTTAGATCTATCCCCTACGAGCAGTACTTC
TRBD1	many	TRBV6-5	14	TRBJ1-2	CASSSGRGHYGYTF	TGTGCCAGCAGTTCTGGCAGGGGGCACTATGGCTACACCTTC
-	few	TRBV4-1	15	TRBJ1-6	CASSQRDRNNSPLHF	TGCGCCAGCAGCCAACGAGACAGAAATAATTCACCCCTCCACTTT
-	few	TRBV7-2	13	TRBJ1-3	CASSFATRNTIYF	TGTGCCAGCAGCTTCGCCACACGAAACACCATATATTTT
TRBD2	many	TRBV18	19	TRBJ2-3	CASSPLGTSGASSTDTQYF	TGTGCCAGCTCACCACTCGGGACTAGCGGGGCATCTAGCACAGATACGCAGTATTTT
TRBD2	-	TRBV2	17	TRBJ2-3	CASSEERNGGAADMQYF	TGTGCCAGCAGTGAAGAGAGAAACGGGGGGGCAGCAGATATGCAGTATTTT
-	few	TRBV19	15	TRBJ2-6	CASSEQAAGANVLTF	TGTGCCAGTAGTGAGCAGGCGGCTGGGGCCAACGTCCTGACTTTC
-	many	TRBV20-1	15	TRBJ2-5	CSARMLGPWGETQYF	TGCAGTGCTAGAATGTTGGGGCCATGGGGAGAGACCCAGTACTTC
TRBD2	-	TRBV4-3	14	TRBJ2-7	CASSQASGPYEQYF	TGCGCCAGCAGCCAAGCTAGCGGGCCCTACGAGCAGTACTTC
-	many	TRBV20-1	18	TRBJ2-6	CSARPSSGGNSGANVLTF	TGCAGTGCTAGGCCCTCATCTGGAGGAAACTCTGGGGCCAACGTCCTGACTTTC
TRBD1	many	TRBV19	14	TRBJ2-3	CASSQTGTTDTQYF	TGTGCCAGTAGTCAGACAGGGACCACAGATACGCAGTATTTT
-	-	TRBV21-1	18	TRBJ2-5	CASSKGTPVPRGQETQYF	TGTGCCAGCAGCAAAGGGACTCCGGTGCCCCGGGGGCAAGAGACCCAGTACTTC
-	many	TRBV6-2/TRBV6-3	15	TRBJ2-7	CASRDRDNGNYEQYF	TGTGCCAGCAGAGATCGGGACAACGGGAACTACGAGCAGTACTTC
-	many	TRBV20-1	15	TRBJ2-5	CSARDVGQGRETQYF	TGCAGTGCTAGAGATGTGGGGCAAGGGAGAGAGACCCAGTACTTC
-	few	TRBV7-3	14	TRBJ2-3	CASSLAQGTDTQYF	TGTGCCAGCAGCCTAGCCCAGGGAACAGATACGCAGTATTTT
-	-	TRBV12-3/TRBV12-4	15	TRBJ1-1	CASSFLTAGNTEAFF	TGTGCCAGCAGTTTTCTGACGGCCGGGAACACTGAAGCTTTCTTT
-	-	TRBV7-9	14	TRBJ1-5	CASSLWGDHQPQHF	TGTGCCAGCAGCTTATGGGGTGACCATCAGCCCCAGCATTTT
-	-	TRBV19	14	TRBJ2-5	CASSRFKAQETQYF	TGTGCCAGTAGCCGTTTTAAGGCTCAAGAGACCCAGTACTTC
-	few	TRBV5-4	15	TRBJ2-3	CASSFDRSTQNTQYF	TGTGCCAGCAGCTTTGACAGGTCCACACAAAATACGCAGTATTTT
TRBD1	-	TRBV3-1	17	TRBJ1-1	CASSHKGGNLERTEAFF	TGTGCCAGCAGCCATAAAGGGGGCAACCTAGAAAGGACTGAAGCTTTCTTT
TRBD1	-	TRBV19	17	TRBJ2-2	CASSIGRDRAYTGELFF	TGTGCCAGTAGTATAGGCCGGGACAGGGCCTACACCGGGGAGCTGTTTTTT
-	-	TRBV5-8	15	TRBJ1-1	CASSLGSGWSTEAFF	TGTGCCAGCAGCTTGGGGTCAGGGTGGTCCACTGAAGCTTTCTTT
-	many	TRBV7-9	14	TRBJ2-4	CASPPGPGENIQYF	TGTGCCAGTCCCCCCGGGCCGGGGGAGAACATTCAGTACTTC
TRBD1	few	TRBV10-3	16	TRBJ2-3	CAISENGQGSTDTQYF	TGTGCCATCAGCGAAAACGGACAGGGTAGCACAGATACGCAGTATTTT
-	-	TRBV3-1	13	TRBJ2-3	CASSQVNTDTQYF	TGTGCCAGCAGCCAGGTTAACACAGATACGCAGTATTTT
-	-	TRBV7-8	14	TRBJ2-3	CASSWRGSTDTQYF	TGTGCCAGCAGCTGGAGGGGGAGCACAGATACGCAGTATTTT
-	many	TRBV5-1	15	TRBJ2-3	CASSPGRLNTDTQYF	TGCGCCAGCAGCCCGGGTCGTCTTAACACAGATACGCAGTATTTT
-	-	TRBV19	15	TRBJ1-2	CASSFTTETNYGYTF	TGTGCCAGTAGTTTCACGACAGAGACGAACTATGGCTACACCTTC
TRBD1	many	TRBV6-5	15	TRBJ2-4	CASSLFVDRGNIQYF	TGTGCCAGCAGCCTATTTGTGGACAGGGGAAACATTCAGTACTTC
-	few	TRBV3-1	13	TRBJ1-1	CASSQGGIAEAFF	TGTGCCAGCAGCCAGGGGGGAATCGCTGAAGCTTTCTTT
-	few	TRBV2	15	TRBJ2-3	CASSGGTGGTDTQYF	TGTGCCAGCAGTGGGGGTACCGGAGGCACAGATACGCAGTATTTT
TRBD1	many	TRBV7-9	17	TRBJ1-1	CASSLGSPDRVGTEAFF	TGTGCCAGCAGCTTGGGAAGCCCGGACAGGGTGGGTACTGAAGCTTTCTTT
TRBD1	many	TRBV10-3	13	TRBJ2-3	CAISEGTDDTQYF	TGTGCCATCAGTGAGGGGACAGACGATACGCAGTATTTT
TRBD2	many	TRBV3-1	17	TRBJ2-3	CASSQDRAGGATDTQYF	TGTGCCAGCAGCCAAGATCGAGCGGGGGGGGCCACAGATACGCAGTATTTT
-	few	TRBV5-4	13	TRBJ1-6	CASTGIPNSPLHF	TGTGCCTCAACCGGGATACCCAATTCACCCCTCCACTTT
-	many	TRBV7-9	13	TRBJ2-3	CASSLDSTDTQYF	TGTGCCAGCAGCTTGGACAGCACAGATACGCAGTATTTT
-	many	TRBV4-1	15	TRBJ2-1	CASSQDPYMDNEQFF	TGCGCCAGCAGCCAAGACCCATATATGGATAATGAGCAGTTCTTC
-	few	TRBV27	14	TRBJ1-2	CASSLDSSNYGYTF	TGTGCCAGCAGTCTGGACAGTAGTAACTATGGCTACACCTTC
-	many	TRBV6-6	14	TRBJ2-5	CASRQQGNQETQYF	TGTGCCAGCAGACAACAGGGAAATCAGGAGACCCAGTACTTC
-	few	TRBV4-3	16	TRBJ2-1	CASSQVPGQASDEQFF	TGCGCCAGCAGCCAAGTTCCGGGGCAGGCCTCGGATGAGCAGTTCTTC
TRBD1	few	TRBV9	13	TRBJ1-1	CASSRSGGNEAFF	TGTGCCAGCAGCAGGTCAGGGGGTAATGAAGCTTTCTTT
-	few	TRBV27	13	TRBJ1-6	CASSLEVGSPLHF	TGTGCCAGCAGTTTGGAGGTTGGGTCACCCCTCCACTTT
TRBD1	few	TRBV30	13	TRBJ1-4	CASGTVLSEKLFF	TGTGCCAGCGGGACAGTCCTTAGCGAAAAACTGTTTTTT
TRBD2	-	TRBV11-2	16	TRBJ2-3	CASSLLGGGGTDTQYF	TGTGCCAGCAGCTTACTCGGCGGGGGGGGCACAGATACGCAGTATTTT
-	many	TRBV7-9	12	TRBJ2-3	CASRSETDTQYF	TGTGCCAGCAGGAGTGAGACAGATACGCAGTATTTT
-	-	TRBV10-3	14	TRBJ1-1	CAISVEHLNTEAFF	TGTGCCATCAGTGTTGAACATCTGAACACTGAAGCTTTCTTT
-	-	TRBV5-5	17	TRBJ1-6	CASSAAFGSAYNSPLHF	TGTGCCAGCAGCGCGGCATTTGGAAGCGCCTATAATTCACCCCTCCACTTT
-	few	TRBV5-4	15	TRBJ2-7	CASSLKGVLPYEQYF	TGTGCCAGCAGCTTGAAGGGGGTGCTTCCCTACGAGCAGTACTTC
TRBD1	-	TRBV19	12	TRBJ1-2	CATEDRGYGYTF	TGTGCCACCGAAGACAGGGGATATGGCTACACCTTC
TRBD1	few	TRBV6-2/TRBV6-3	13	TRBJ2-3	CASSYETGDTQYF	TGTGCCAGCAGTTACGAGACAGGGGATACGCAGTATTTT
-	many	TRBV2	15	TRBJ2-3	CASAKNAQPTDTQYF	TGTGCCAGCGCGAAAAACGCACAGCCGACAGATACGCAGTATTTT
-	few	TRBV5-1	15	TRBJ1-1	CASSSVTAMNTEAFF	TGCGCCAGCAGCTCTGTGACGGCTATGAACACTGAAGCTTTCTTT
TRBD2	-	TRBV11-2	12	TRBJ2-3	CASTRAGVEQYF	TGTGCCAGCACAAGAGCGGGGGTTGAGCAGTATTTT
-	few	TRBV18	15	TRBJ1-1	CASSPIQGKNTEAFF	TGTGCCAGCTCACCAATCCAGGGGAAGAACACTGAAGCTTTCTTT
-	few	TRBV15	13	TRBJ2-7	CATSRVSFDEQYF	TGTGCCACCAGCAGAGTAAGCTTCGACGAGCAGTACTTC
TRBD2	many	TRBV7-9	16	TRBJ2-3	CASSLDSTSGRDTQYF	TGTGCCAGCAGCTTAGATAGCACTAGCGGGAGAGATACGCAGTATTTT
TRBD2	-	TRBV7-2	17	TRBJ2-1	CASSSWAGGGNYNEQFF	TGTGCCAGCAGTTCTTGGGCCGGGGGGGGCAATTACAATGAGCAGTTCTTC
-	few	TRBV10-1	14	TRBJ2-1	CASSEQGRKHEQFF	TGTGCCAGCAGTGAACAGGGTAGGAAGCATGAGCAGTTCTTC